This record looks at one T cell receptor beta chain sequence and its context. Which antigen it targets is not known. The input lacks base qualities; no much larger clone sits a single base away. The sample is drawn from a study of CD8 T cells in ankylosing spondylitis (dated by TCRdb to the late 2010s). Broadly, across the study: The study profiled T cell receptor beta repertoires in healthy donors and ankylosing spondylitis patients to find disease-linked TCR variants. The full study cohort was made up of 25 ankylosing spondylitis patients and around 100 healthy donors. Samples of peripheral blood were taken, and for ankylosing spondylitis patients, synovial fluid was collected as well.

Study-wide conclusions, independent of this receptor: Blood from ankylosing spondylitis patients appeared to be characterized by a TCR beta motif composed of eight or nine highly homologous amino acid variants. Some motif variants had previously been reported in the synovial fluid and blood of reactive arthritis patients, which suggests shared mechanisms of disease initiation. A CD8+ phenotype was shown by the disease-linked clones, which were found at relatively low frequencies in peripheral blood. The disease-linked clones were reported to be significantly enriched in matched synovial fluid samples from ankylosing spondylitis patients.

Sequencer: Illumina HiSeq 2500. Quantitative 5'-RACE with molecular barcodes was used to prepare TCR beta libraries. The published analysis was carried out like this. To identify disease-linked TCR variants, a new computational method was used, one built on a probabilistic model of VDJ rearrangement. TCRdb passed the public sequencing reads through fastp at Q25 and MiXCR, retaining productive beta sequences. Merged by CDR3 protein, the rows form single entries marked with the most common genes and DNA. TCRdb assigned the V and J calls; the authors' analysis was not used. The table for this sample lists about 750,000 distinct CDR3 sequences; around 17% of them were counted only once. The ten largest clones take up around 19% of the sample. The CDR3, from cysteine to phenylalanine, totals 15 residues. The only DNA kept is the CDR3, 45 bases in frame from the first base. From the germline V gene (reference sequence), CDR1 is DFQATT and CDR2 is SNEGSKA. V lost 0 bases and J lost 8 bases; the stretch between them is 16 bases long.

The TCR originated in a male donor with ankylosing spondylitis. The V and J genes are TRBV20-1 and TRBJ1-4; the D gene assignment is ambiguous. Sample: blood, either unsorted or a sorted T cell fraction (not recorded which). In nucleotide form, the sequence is TGCAGTGCTAGAGATTACGGGGAGTTACGCGAAAAACTGTTTTTT. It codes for CSARDYGELREKLFF.